Below, 2 T cell receptor beta chains from the same sample are listed, as sequenced in a study of blood T cell repertoires in COVID-19. Assay: immunoSEQ multiplex PCR; the TCRdb copy retains only in-frame clones and omits some. Seen here are about 160,000 clones, around 82% observed once, and the top ten hold about 1.2%. The material sequenced was peripheral blood. The receptors stem from a man aged 55 to 70 who had recovered from COVID-19.

The chain employs TRBV11-2 and TRBJ2-1, with a weak D call TRBD1 (5 bases). Germline CDR1 SGHAT, CDR2 FQNNGV. Trimming took 1 base from V and 2 from J, leaving 9 bases between them. The CDR3 length is 15 residues. As DNA, the CDR3 is TGTGCCAGCAGCTTAGCACAGGCAACCTACAATGAGCAGTTCTTC. Its protein is CASSLAQATYNEQFF.

The chain uses TRBV19 and TRBJ1-2, with TRBD1 identical over 7 bases. V gave up 6 bases and J gave up 7 bases; unmatched junction bases: 5. Per the germline V gene, CDR1 is LNHDA and CDR2 is SQIVND (reference sequence). This CDR3 has 12 residues. The CDR3 nucleotides are TGTGCCAGTAGAGACAGGGTGGCTGGCTACACCTTC. It specifies CASRDRVAGYTF. Complete variable domain (other parts from reference TRBV19 and TRBJ1-2): DGGITQSPKYLFRKEGQNVTLSCEQNLNHDAMYWYRQDPGQGLRLIYYSQIVNDFQKGDIAEGYSVSREKKESFPLTVTSAQKNPTAFYLCASRDRVAGYTFGSGTRLTVV.